This TCR beta chain stems from a study of shared clonotypes between healthy human individuals. Notes on this clone: Its specificity is not known.

Study outcomes and limitations: The study generally estimated greater richness for naive than memory subsets.

TCRdb keeps only in-frame clones here, not all; method: immunoSEQ multiplex PCR. The sample consists of about 980,000 clones, less than 85% of them appearing once. Per the germline V gene, CDR1 is KGHSH and CDR2 is LQKENI. Trimming stripped 5 bases from V and 8 bases from J, with 15 bases between. This CDR3 comprises 14 residues. The chain uses TRBV18 and TRBJ2-2; D remains unclear. The sample taken for sequencing was memory CD4+ T cells sorted from blood. Subset denoted: CD45RA-negative fraction. The sequence was collected from a man between 18 and 29 years old in good health. The CDR3 DNA is TGTGCCAGCTCATCAAGATCAGAAGGGGGGGAGCTGTTTTTT. This gives the protein CASSSRSEGGELFF.